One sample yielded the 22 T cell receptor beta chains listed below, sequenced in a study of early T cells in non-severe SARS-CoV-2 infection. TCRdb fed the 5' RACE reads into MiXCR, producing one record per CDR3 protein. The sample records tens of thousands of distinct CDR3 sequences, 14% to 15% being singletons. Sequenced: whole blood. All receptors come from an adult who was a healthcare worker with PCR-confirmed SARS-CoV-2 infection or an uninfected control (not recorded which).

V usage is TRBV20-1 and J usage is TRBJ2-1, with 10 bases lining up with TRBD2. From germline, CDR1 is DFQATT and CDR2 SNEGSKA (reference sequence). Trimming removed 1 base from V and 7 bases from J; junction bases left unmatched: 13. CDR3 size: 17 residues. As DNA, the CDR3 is TGCAGTGCTAGAGCAACGCGGACTAGCGGCCTTGGGAATGAGCAGTTCTTC. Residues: CSARATRTSGLGNEQFF.

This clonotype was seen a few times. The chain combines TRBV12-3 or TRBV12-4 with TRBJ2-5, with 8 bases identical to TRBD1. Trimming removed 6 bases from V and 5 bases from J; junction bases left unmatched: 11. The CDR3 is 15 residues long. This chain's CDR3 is CASRPGRGLMETQYF. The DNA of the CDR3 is TGTGCCAGCAGGCCGGGCAGGGGGCTTATGGAGACCCAGTACTTC.

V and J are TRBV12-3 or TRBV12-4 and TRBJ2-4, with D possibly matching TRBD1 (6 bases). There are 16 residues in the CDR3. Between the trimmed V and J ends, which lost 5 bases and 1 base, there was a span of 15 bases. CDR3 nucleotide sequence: TGTGCCAGCAGTACTCCAGGGGAGTTGGCCAAAAACATTCAGTACTTC. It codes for CASSTPGELAKNIQYF.

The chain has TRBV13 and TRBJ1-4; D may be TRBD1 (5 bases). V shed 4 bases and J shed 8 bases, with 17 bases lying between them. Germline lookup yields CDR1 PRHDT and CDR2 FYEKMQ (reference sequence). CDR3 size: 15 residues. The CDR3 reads CASSYAQGSWEKLFF. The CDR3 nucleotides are TGTGCCAGCAGCTACGCCCAGGGATCCTGGGAAAAACTGTTTTTT.

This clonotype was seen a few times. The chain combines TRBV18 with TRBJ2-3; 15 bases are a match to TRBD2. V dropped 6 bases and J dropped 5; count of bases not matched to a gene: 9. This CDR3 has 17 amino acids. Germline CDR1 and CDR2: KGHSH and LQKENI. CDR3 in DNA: TGTGCCAGCTCCCGACTGGGACTAGCGGGAGGAGGAGATACGCAGTATTTT. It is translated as CASSRLGLAGGGDTQYF.

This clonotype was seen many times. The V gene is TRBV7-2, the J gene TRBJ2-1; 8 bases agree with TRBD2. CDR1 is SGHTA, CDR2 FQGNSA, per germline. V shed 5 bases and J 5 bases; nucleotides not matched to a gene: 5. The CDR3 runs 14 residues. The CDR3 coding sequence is TGTGCCAGCAGCCGCGGACTAGCCAACAATGAGCAGTTCTTC. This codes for CASSRGLANNEQFF. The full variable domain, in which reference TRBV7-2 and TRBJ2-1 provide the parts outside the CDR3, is GAGVSQSPSNKVTEKGKDVELRCDPISGHTALYWYRQSLGQGLEFLIYFQGNSAPDKSGLPSDRFSAERTGGSVSTLTIQRTQQEDSAVYLCASSRGLANNEQFFGPGTRLTVL.

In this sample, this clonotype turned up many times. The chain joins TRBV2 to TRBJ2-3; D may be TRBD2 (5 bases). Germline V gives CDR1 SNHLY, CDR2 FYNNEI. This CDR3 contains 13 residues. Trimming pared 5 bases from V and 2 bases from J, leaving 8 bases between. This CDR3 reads CASSSGYTDTQYF. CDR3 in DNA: TGTGCCAGCAGTAGCGGTTACACAGATACGCAGTATTTT.

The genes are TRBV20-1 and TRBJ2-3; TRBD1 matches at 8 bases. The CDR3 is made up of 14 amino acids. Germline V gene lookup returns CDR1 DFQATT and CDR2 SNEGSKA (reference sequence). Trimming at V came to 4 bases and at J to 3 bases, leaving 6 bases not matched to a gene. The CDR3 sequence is CSATGTGETDTQYF. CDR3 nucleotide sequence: TGCAGTGCTACTGGGACAGGAGAGACAGATACGCAGTATTTT.

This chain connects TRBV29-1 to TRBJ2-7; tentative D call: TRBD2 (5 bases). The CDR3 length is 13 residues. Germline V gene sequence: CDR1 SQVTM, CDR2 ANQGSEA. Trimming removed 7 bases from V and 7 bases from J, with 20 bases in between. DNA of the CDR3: TGCAGCGCCTCCAAGTCGGCCCCGGGAGAGCAGTACTTC. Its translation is CSASKSAPGEQYF.

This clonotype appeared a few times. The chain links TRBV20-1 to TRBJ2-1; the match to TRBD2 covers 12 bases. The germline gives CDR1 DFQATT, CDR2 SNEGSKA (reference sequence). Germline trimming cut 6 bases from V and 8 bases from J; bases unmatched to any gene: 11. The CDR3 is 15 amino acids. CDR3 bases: TGCAGTGCGAGATCCCTAGCGGGAGGGGTGGATGAGCAGTTCTTC. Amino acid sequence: CSARSLAGGVDEQFF.

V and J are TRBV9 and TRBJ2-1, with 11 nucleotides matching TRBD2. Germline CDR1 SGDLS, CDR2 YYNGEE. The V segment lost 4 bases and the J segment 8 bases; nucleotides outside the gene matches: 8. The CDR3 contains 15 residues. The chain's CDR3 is CASSRSGRALDEQFF. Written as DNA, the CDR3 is TGTGCCAGCAGCCGTAGCGGGAGGGCCTTGGATGAGCAGTTCTTC.

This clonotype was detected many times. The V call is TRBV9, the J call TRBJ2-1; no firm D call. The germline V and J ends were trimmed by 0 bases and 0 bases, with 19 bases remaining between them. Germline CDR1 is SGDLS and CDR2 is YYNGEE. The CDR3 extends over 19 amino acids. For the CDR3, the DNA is TGTGCCAGCAGCGTAGAGTCGGACGCGATATTCAGCTCCTACAATGAGCAGTTCTTC. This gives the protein CASSVESDAIFSSYNEQFF.

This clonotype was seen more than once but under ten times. DNA for the CDR3: TGTGCCAGCAGTTTAACCGGGGGATCCAAAAACATTCAGTACTTC. It specifies CASSLTGGSKNIQYF. The chain links TRBV12-3 or TRBV12-4 to TRBJ2-4; possibly TRBD2 for D (6 bases). The V gene lost 2 bases and the J gene lost 2 bases, with 10 bases spanning the gap. This CDR3 contains 15 residues.

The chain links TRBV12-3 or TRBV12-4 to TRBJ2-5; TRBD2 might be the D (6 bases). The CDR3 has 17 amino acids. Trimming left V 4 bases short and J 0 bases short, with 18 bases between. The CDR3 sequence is CASSSGLLMGHQETQYF. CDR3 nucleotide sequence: TGTGCCAGCAGTTCGGGACTTCTCATGGGGCACCAAGAGACCCAGTACTTC.

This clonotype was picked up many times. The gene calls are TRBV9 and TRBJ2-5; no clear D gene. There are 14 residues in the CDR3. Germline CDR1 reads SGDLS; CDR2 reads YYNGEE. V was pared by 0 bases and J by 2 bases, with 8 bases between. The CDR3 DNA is TGTGCCAGCAGCGTAGGGGCGCAGCAAGAGACCCAGTACTTC. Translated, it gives CASSVGAQQETQYF.

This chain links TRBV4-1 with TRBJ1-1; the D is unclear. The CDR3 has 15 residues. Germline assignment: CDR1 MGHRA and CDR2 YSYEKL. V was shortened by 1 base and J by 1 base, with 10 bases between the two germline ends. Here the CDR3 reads CASSQARIQNTEAFF. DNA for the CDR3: TGCGCCAGCAGCCAAGCTAGGATTCAGAACACTGAAGCTTTCTTT.

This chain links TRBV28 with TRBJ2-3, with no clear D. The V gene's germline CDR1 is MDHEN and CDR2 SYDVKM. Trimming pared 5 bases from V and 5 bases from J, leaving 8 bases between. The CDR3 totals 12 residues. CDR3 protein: CASSPKGDTQYF. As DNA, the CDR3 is TGTGCCAGCAGTCCAAAGGGAGATACGCAGTATTTT.

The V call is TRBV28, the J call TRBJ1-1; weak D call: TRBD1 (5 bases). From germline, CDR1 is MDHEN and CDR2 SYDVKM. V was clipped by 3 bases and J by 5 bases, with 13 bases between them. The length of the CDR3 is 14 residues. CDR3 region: CASSFRWGVTEAFF. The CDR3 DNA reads TGTGCCAGCAGTTTCCGCTGGGGGGTAACTGAAGCTTTCTTT. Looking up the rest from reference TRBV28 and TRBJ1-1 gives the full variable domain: DVKVTQSSRYLVKRTGEKVFLECVQDMDHENMFWYRQDPGLGLRLIYFSYDVKMKEKGDIPEGYSVSREKKERFSLILESASTNQTSMYLCASSFRWGVTEAFFGQGTRLTVV.

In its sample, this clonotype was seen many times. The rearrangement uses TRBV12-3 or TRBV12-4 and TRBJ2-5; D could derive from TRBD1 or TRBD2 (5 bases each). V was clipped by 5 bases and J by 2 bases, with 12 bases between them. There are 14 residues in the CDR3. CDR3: CASSGGELQETQYF. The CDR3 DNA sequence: TGTGCCAGCAGTGGGGGAGAGCTACAAGAGACCCAGTACTTC.

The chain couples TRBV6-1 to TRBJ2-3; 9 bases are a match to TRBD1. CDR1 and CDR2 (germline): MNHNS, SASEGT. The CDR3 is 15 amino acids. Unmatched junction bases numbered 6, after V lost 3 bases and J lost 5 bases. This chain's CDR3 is CASSDGTGYGDTQYF. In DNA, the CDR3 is TGTGCCAGCAGTGATGGGACAGGGTATGGAGATACGCAGTATTTT.

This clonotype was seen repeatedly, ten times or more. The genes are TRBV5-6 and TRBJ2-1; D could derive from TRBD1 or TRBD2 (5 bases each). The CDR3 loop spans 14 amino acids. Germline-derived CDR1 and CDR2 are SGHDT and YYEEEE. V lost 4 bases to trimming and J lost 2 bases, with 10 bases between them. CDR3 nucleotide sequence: TGTGCCAGCAGCCTAGAGGGGACCTACAATGAGCAGTTCTTC. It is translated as CASSLEGTYNEQFF.

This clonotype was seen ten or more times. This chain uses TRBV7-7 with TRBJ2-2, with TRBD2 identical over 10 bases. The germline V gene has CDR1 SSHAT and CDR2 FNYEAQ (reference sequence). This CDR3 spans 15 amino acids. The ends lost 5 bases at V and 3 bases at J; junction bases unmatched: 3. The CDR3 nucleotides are TGTGCCAGCAGCCGGACTAGCGGACACACCGGGGAGCTGTTTTTT. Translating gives CASSRTSGHTGELFF.